The 13 T cell receptor beta chains below come from one sample, sequenced in a study of cytomegalovirus exposure and HLA in healthy donors. The assay was immunoSEQ multiplex PCR, and TCRdb's table has in-frame clones only and misses some. The data show 150,000 to 160,000 clones, 86% seen once. The source material was PBMCs. All receptors come from a man between 18 and 35 years old in good health and CMV-seropositive.

The V and J genes are TRBV19 and TRBJ2-7; 9 bases line up with TRBD2. The CDR3 length is 15 residues. CDR1 LNHDA and CDR2 SQIVND come from the germline V gene (reference sequence). J was trimmed by 1 base and V by 1 base; bases with no gene match: 2. The CDR3 loop reads CASSIGTSGSYEQYF. As DNA, the CDR3 is TGTGCCAGTAGTATAGGCACTAGCGGGTCCTACGAGCAGTACTTC.

This clone is a singleton in its sample. This chain joins TRBV4-3 and TRBJ2-7; weak D call: TRBD2 (6 bases). The germline gives CDR1 LGHNA, CDR2 YSLEER. Trimming shortened V by 4 bases and J by 5 bases, and 18 bases separated the two germline ends. This CDR3 is built from 15 residues. This CDR3 is CASSLGRGVSHEQYF. CDR3 sequence (DNA): TGCGCCAGCAGCCTCGGTCGCGGGGTCAGTCACGAGCAGTACTTC.

The V call is TRBV7-6, the J call TRBJ1-4; no reliable D call. The germline V gene has CDR1 SGHVS and CDR2 FNYEAQ. Trimming shortened V by 1 base and J by 0 bases, and 9 bases separated the two germline ends. The CDR3 length is 16 residues. The CDR3 nucleotides are TGTGCCAGCAGCTTAGTGGCAACAGCAACTAATGAAAAACTGTTTTTT. Amino acid sequence: CASSLVATATNEKLFF.

This chain links TRBV7-9 with TRBJ2-1, with 9 bases that match TRBD1. After removal of 3 bases from V and 7 bases from J, the junction contained 1 base not matched to a gene. The CDR3 has 13 amino acids. Germline lookup yields CDR1 SEHNR and CDR2 FQNEAQ (reference sequence). CDR3 sequence reads: CASSLGQGNEQFF. The CDR3 DNA is TGTGCCAGCAGCTTGGGACAGGGAAATGAGCAGTTCTTC.

The genes are TRBV27 and TRBJ1-1; the D is unclear. CDR1 is MNHEY and CDR2 is SMNVEV in the germline V gene (reference sequence). The CDR3 is made up of 14 amino acids. V lost 6 bases to trimming and J lost 4 bases, with 15 bases between them. The DNA for the CDR3 is TGTGCCAGCAGCGCGGGTAGCTTAGGCACTGAAGCTTTCTTT. Protein product: CASSAGSLGTEAFF.

The rearrangement links TRBV30 to TRBJ2-1; D ambiguous. The CDR3 runs 15 residues. The V end lost 0 bases, the J end lost 0 bases, and 9 bases lay between the germline ends. CDR1 and CDR2 (germline): GTSNPN, SVGIG (reference sequence). The CDR3 protein is CAWSVALLSYNEQFF. CDR3 bases: TGTGCCTGGAGTGTAGCACTTCTCTCCTACAATGAGCAGTTCTTC.

The chain employs TRBV5-1 and TRBJ2-5; weak D call: TRBD1 (6 bases). Germline V CDR1 and CDR2: SGHRS, YFSETQ. This CDR3 is built from 14 residues. Trimming took 0 bases from V and 3 from J, leaving 9 bases between them. As DNA, the CDR3 is TGCGCCAGCAGCTTGGTTTACAGGGAAGAGACCCAGTACTTC. Translating it yields CASSLVYREETQYF.

This clone has only one observation. This rearrangement joins TRBV9 to TRBJ2-3, with D maybe TRBD2 (6 bases). Germline CDR1 reads SGDLS; CDR2 reads YYNGEE. CDR3 length equals 18 residues. V lost 2 bases and J 5 bases, leaving 24 bases between the germline ends. The CDR3 reads CASSVGRVAPQRVDTQYF. CDR3 sequence (DNA): TGTGCCAGCAGCGTTGGCAGGGTGGCCCCCCAGCGGGTAGATACGCAGTATTTT.

The chain is built from TRBV2 and TRBJ1-2; D is unresolved. The V end lost 6 bases, the J end lost 4 bases, and 15 bases lay between the germline ends. The germline V gene has CDR1 SNHLY and CDR2 FYNNEI. This CDR3 has 14 amino acids. The CDR3 region has the DNA TGTGCCAGCAGAGATACTCCTCGGTTCTATGGCTACACCTTC. As protein: CASRDTPRFYGYTF.

The chain employs TRBV7-9 and TRBJ1-2; D is undetermined. The V and J ends lost 4 bases and 2 bases respectively, with 8 bases between them. Germline CDR1 and CDR2: SEHNR and FQNEAQ (reference sequence). CDR3 size: 13 residues. The CDR3 reads CASSSAVNYGYTF. Written as DNA, the CDR3 is TGTGCCAGCAGCTCGGCGGTGAACTATGGCTACACCTTC.

This clone was counted only a few times. CDR3 loop: CASSFDSSYEQYF. CDR3 bases: TGTGCCAGCAGCTTCGACAGCTCCTACGAGCAGTACTTC. The V gene is TRBV5-6, the J gene TRBJ2-7; possible D gene TRBD1, 5 bases. Trimming removed 2 bases from V and 0 bases from J, with 6 bases in between. The CDR3 contains 13 residues. CDR1 is SGHDT, CDR2 YYEEEE, per germline.

In this sample, this clone turned up once. The rearrangement uses TRBV21-1 and TRBJ1-5; TRBD1 reflects the table's D call only, with no check against the DNA. TRBV21-1 represents a pseudogene. The CDR3 spans 13 residues. CDR3 DNA sequence: TGTGCCAGCCGAGACATCGGCAATCAGCCCCAGCATTTT. It specifies CASRDIGNQPQHF.

The rearrangement joins TRBV2 to TRBJ1-6; D is unresolved. The V and J ends lost 2 bases and 6 bases respectively, with 14 bases between them. Germline V gives CDR1 SNHLY, CDR2 FYNNEI. CDR3 length: 16 amino acids. The CDR3 nucleotides are TGTGCCAGCAGTGAACCGTCCTACTTCCCTAATTCACCCCTCCACTTT. Amino acid sequence: CASSEPSYFPNSPLHF.